These 16 T cell receptor beta chains originate from one sample sequenced in a study of T-cell memory formation after mild COVID-19. MiXCR, run by TCRdb on the 5' RACE reads, gives a single entry per CDR3 protein. The sample consists of about 340,000 distinct CDR3 sequences, approximately 12% of them appearing once. The sample consisted of PBMCs or a T cell subset sorted from them (not recorded which). All receptors come from a man aged 18 to 30 who had mild COVID-19 (a few samples of this study predate the infection). Cell type and time point are not known.

This rearrangement joins TRBV6-2 or TRBV6-3 to TRBJ2-2; no reliable D call. The CDR3 totals 14 residues. Germline assignment: CDR1 MNHEY and CDR2 SVGEGT. With 0 bases removed from V and 6 bases from J, the gap between germline ends came to 8 bases. The CDR3 nucleotides are TGTGCCAGCAGTTACTCAGGAATGGCCGGGGAGCTGTTTTTT. Translating it yields CASSYSGMAGELFF.

This clonotype was found a few times. CDR3 DNA sequence: TGTGCCTGGTACCCGAGGGGCGGCTACGAGCAGTACTTC. Protein product: CAWYPRGGYEQYF. The rearrangement links TRBV30 to TRBJ2-7; D tentatively fits TRBD1 or TRBD2 (5 bases each). Germline V gives CDR1 GTSNPN, CDR2 SVGIG (reference sequence). The CDR3 is made up of 13 amino acids. The ends were cut back, 5 bases at V and 3 bases at J, with 14 bases in the middle.

This clonotype was seen more than once but under ten times. V is TRBV12-3 or TRBV12-4 and J is TRBJ1-2, with no clear D. The CDR3 runs 13 residues. Trimming left V 5 bases short and J 3 bases short, with 10 bases between. CDR3: CASSAEDHYGYTF. CDR3 in DNA: TGTGCCAGCAGTGCAGAGGACCACTATGGCTACACCTTC.

This clonotype showed up just a few times. V usage is TRBV7-2 and J usage is TRBJ2-5; D perhaps matches TRBD1 (6 bases). The CDR3 extends over 14 amino acids. V lost 2 bases and J lost 0, with 7 bases in between. In germline, CDR1 is SGHTA, CDR2 FQGNSA. CDR3 protein: CASSLRGYQETQYF. The CDR3 DNA is TGTGCCAGCAGCTTAAGGGGGTACCAAGAGACCCAGTACTTC.

The chain uses TRBV4-3 and TRBJ1-6; D unclear. V was cut by 2 bases and J by 7 bases, with 18 bases left in between. Germline V gene sequence: CDR1 LGHNA, CDR2 YSLEER. The CDR3 consists of 17 residues. The CDR3 nucleotides are TGCGCCAGCAGCCAAAGGGTCTGGGGTCTGGGCAATTCACCCCTCCACTTT. Its translation: CASSQRVWGLGNSPLHF.

This clonotype showed up just a few times. V gene TRBV12-3 or TRBV12-4 combines with J gene TRBJ2-4; D not certain. Between the trimmed V and J ends, which lost 5 bases and 7 bases, there was a span of 9 bases. The CDR3 has 12 residues. CDR3 amino acids: CASSNLRNIQYF. CDR3 nucleotide sequence: TGTGCCAGCAGTAATCTGAGGAACATTCAGTACTTC.

The genes are TRBV5-1 and TRBJ2-7; D is possibly TRBD1 (6 bases). The CDR3 totals 14 residues. Germline V gene data show CDR1 as SGHRS and CDR2 as YFSETQ. V lost 0 bases and J 2 bases, leaving 9 bases between the germline ends. The CDR3 region has the DNA TGCGCCAGCAGCTTGGGGAAGGGGGCCTACGAGCAGTACTTC. As protein: CASSLGKGAYEQYF.

This clonotype has only a few counts. V usage is TRBV29-1 and J usage is TRBJ2-7, with D hard to call. Per the germline V gene, CDR1 is SQVTM and CDR2 is ANQGSEA. V lost 4 bases and J 6 bases, leaving 10 bases between the germline ends. This CDR3 spans 11 amino acids. CDR3 residues: CSVVTLLEQYF. DNA for the CDR3: TGCAGCGTTGTTACTCTCCTCGAGCAGTACTTC.

The chain has TRBV7-2 and TRBJ2-7; 7 bases fit TRBD1. The CDR3 length is 15 residues. Germline values: CDR1 SGHTA, CDR2 FQGNSA. The trim removed 4 bases at V and 7 bases at J, leaving 13 bases unmatched. CDR3 sequence reads: CASSSRGFGSGEQYV. CDR3 in DNA: TGTGCCAGCAGCTCCAGGGGGTTCGGATCAGGGGAGCAGTACGTC.

The chain employs TRBV7-2 and TRBJ1-5, with a weak D call TRBD1 (5 bases). Trimming removed 1 base at V and 4 bases at J, with 8 bases between. Germline CDR1 is SGHTA and CDR2 is FQGNSA. The CDR3 spans 14 residues. CDR3 sequence: CASSLGDGNQPQHF. The CDR3 DNA reads as TGTGCCAGCAGCTTAGGGGACGGAAATCAGCCCCAGCATTTT.

This clonotype was seen repeatedly, ten times or more. This chain links TRBV5-1 with TRBJ2-1; D may be TRBD1 or TRBD2 (5 bases each). Trimming removed 0 bases at V and 5 bases at J, with 15 bases between. Per the germline V gene, CDR1 is SGHRS and CDR2 is YFSETQ. The CDR3 extends over 16 amino acids. The CDR3 coding sequence is TGCGCCAGCAGCTTGGCTGACCCGGGACGAAACAATGAGCAGTTCTTC. It encodes CASSLADPGRNNEQFF.

A few counts support this clonotype. The V gene is TRBV6-5, the J gene TRBJ2-3; 7 nucleotides match TRBD2. Germline trimming cut 4 bases from V and 4 bases from J; bases unmatched to any gene: 5. This CDR3 is built from 14 residues. Germline CDR1 is MNHEY and CDR2 is SVGAGI. The CDR3 loop reads CASSWTSHADTQYF. The CDR3 bases are TGTGCCAGCAGTTGGACTAGTCATGCAGATACGCAGTATTTT.

J is TRBJ2-1 and V is TRBV6-5; D unclear. In germline, CDR1 is MNHEY, CDR2 SVGAGI. The CDR3 has 14 amino acids. Trimming took 5 bases from V and 2 from J, leaving 10 bases between them. CDR3 in DNA: TGTGCCAGCAGTCGAAAGGGTCCCTACAATGAGCAGTTCTTC. Encoded protein: CASSRKGPYNEQFF.

This clonotype has more than one count but fewer than ten. The genes are TRBV24-1 and TRBJ2-3; D unresolved. CDR1 is KGHDR and CDR2 is SFDVKD in the germline V gene. The CDR3 has 15 amino acids. V lost 0 bases to trimming and J lost 0 bases, with 6 bases between them. This CDR3 is CATSDLKWSTDTQYF. The CDR3 nucleotides are TGTGCCACCAGTGATTTGAAGTGGAGCACAGATACGCAGTATTTT.

The chain combines TRBV5-1 with TRBJ1-1; D might be TRBD1 (5 bases). V was trimmed by 4 bases and J by 0 bases, leaving 13 bases between them. The CDR3 consists of 15 residues. Germline assignment: CDR1 SGHRS and CDR2 YFSETQ. DNA of the CDR3: TGCGCCAGCAGCACCGGGGGGTGGATGAACACTGAAGCTTTCTTT. Encoded protein: CASSTGGWMNTEAFF.

Points on this clonotype: No conserved phenylalanine or tryptophan is present at the end of the CDR3, so a read error is the likely explanation. This rearrangement joins TRBV10-3 to TRBJ1-1, with 9 bases aligning to TRBD1. This CDR3 is 14 amino acids long. Germline V gives CDR1 ENHRY, CDR2 SYGVKD. J was trimmed by 5 bases and V by 5 bases; bases with no gene match: 6. CDR3 sequence: CAISLGQGGTEAFS. Written as DNA, the CDR3 is TGTGCCATCAGTCTGGGACAGGGCGGTACTGAAGCTTTCTCT.